This T cell receptor (beta chain) was sequenced for a study of blood T cell repertoires in COVID-19. Study-wide context: Donors in the United States, Italy and Spain gave samples during acute or convalescent COVID-19. T cells, B-cell-depleted T cells, or PBMCs provided the cDNA or gDNA that served as material.

How the authors handled the data: By means of reference gene primer amplification, nucleated cell counts were estimated. Produced via immunoSEQ multiplex PCR; TCRdb's table is partial and in-frame only. V, J and clone size reflect that table, while D and trimming were determined from the DNA. This sample has tens of thousands of clones, with about 63% found just once. The length of the CDR3 is 15 residues. Germline V CDR1 and CDR2: SGHTA, FQGNSA. V dropped 1 base and J dropped 1; count of bases not matched to a gene: 0. The chain employs TRBV7-2 and TRBJ2-5; 10 bases line up with TRBD2. The receptor was isolated from a woman aged 70 to 79 with acute or convalescent COVID-19. The specimen was peripheral blood. CDR3: CASSLVAGGQETQYF. In DNA form, the CDR3 reads TGTGCCAGCAGCTTAGTAGCGGGAGGCCAAGAGACCCAGTACTTC.